Given below is one T cell receptor beta chain in context. CDR1 MNHEY and CDR2 SVGAGI come from the germline V gene. The length of the CDR3 is 15 residues. Trimming took 1 base from V and 7 from J, leaving 13 bases between them. The record originates from a study of T cells in Graves' hyperthyroidism and ophthalmopathy. The investigators amplified TCR beta CDR3 regions from RNA transcripts. The TCR CDR3 was amplified in a first-round RT-PCR using the HTBI primer set. One entry per CDR3 protein results from TCRdb running MiXCR on the multiplex PCR reads. This sample has 490,000 or so distinct CDR3 sequences; just under 20% occur once, and the top ten carry roughly 50%.

This sequence was found in a man aged 40-55 years with Graves' ophthalmopathy. What was sequenced was blood. J is TRBJ2-2 and V is TRBV6-5, with D unclear. CDR3 DNA sequence: TGTGCCAGCAGTTACTTTCTGGGGATGGTCGGGGAGCTGTTTTTT. Translating it yields CASSYFLGMVGELFF.